This entry lists 22 T cell receptor beta chains sequenced from one sample in a study of blood T cell repertoires in COVID-19. TCRdb keeps only in-frame clones here, not all; method: immunoSEQ multiplex PCR. The sample has 55,000 to 85,000 clones; 70% to 85% are singletons. Sample: peripheral blood. Receptors originate from a woman aged 70-85 years with acute or convalescent COVID-19.

The sample holds a few counts of this clone. The chain couples TRBV7-2 to TRBJ2-1; 8 bases align to TRBD2. The CDR3 runs to 18 residues. The J segment lost 0 bases and the V segment lost 6 bases, leaving 13 bases of the junction unmatched. CDR1 is SGHTA, CDR2 FQGNSA, per germline. The CDR3 coding sequence is TGTGCCAGCAGTAGGGGGGCTAGCGGGCCCGCCTCCTACAATGAGCAGTTCTTC. Protein: CASSRGASGPASYNEQFF.

This chain joins TRBV9 and TRBJ1-1; TRBD1 is a possible D gene (5 bases). V dropped 3 bases and J dropped 1 base, with 7 bases sitting between them. The CDR3 is 13 amino acids. CDR1 and CDR2 (germline): SGDLS, YYNGEE. CDR3 nucleotides: TGTGCCAGCAGCGGGACAACGAACACTGAAGCTTTCTTT. Protein product: CASSGTTNTEAFF.

This clone has a single count. The genes are TRBV29-1 and TRBJ1-5, with D maybe TRBD1 (6 bases). With 6 bases removed from V and 0 bases from J, the gap between germline ends came to 15 bases. This CDR3 is built from 15 residues. Germline values: CDR1 SQVTM, CDR2 ANQGSEA. The CDR3 loop reads CSVITNRDSNQPQHF. CDR3 bases: TGCAGCGTCATAACCAACAGGGATAGCAATCAGCCCCAGCATTTT.

The V call is TRBV7-2, the J call TRBJ2-5; weak D call: TRBD1 (7 bases). CDR1 is SGHTA, CDR2 FQGNSA, per germline. This CDR3 has 17 amino acids. Trimming shortened V by 5 bases and J by 4 bases, and 23 bases separated the two germline ends. CDR3 bases: TGTGCCAGCAGCCGCCAGGGGGGTGGGCAGGGGAGAGAGACCCAGTACTTC. Residues: CASSRQGGGQGRETQYF.

This clone was detected only once. The chain couples TRBV6-1 to TRBJ2-1, with 9 positions matching TRBD1. Germline V gene sequence: CDR1 MNHNS, CDR2 SASEGT. V lost 3 bases and J lost 8; bases outside the gene matches: 5. The CDR3 has 14 amino acids. The CDR3 protein is CASSETGGYDEQFF. The CDR3 DNA is TGTGCCAGCAGTGAGACAGGGGGGTACGATGAGCAGTTCTTC.

The V and J genes are TRBV28 and TRBJ2-7, with 9 nucleotides matching TRBD1. With 3 bases clipped from V and 5 bases from J, the junction kept 8 bases outside the gene matches. The CDR3 covers 15 residues. The germline V gene encodes CDR1 MDHEN and CDR2 SYDVKM. CDR3 sequence: CASSLAGQGFNEQYF. DNA of the CDR3: TGTGCCAGCAGTTTGGCCGGACAGGGGTTCAACGAGCAGTACTTC.

This clone was found once. The chain recombines TRBV10-3 with TRBJ1-5; 7 bases agree with TRBD1. Germline values: CDR1 ENHRY, CDR2 SYGVKD. There are 15 residues in the CDR3. J was trimmed by 6 bases and V by 2 bases; bases with no gene match: 7. In DNA form, the CDR3 reads TGTGCCATCAGTGAGATTAGTGGGACAGTTCAGCCCCAGCATTTT. Protein: CAISEISGTVQPQHF.

The rearrangement links TRBV6-5 to TRBJ1-1, with D possibly TRBD1 on 6 matching bases. CDR3 length: 15 amino acids. Trimming pared 2 bases from V and 1 base from J, leaving 11 bases between. Germline CDR1 MNHEY, CDR2 SVGAGI. CDR3 nucleotide sequence: TGTGCCAGCAGTTACGTGGGACAACCGAACACTGAAGCTTTCTTT. Its translation: CASSYVGQPNTEAFF.

The J gene is TRBJ2-3, the V gene TRBV11-2; 8 bases are shared with TRBD2. The CDR3 is 15 amino acids. Per the germline V gene, CDR1 is SGHAT and CDR2 is FQNNGV. With V trimmed by 3 bases and J by 2 bases, 4 bases remained unmatched. DNA for the CDR3: TGTGCCAGCAGCTTCCAAGCGGGGGCCACAGATACGCAGTATTTT. As protein: CASSFQAGATDTQYF.

This sequence joins TRBV6-4 and TRBJ2-6, with TRBD1 as a possible D gene (6 bases). The germline V gene has CDR1 MRHNA and CDR2 SNTAGT. The CDR3 contains 16 residues. V was trimmed by 6 bases and J by 2 bases, leaving 14 bases between them. The CDR3 reads CASRNSGAPGANVLTF. Here the CDR3 DNA reads TGTGCCAGCAGAAACTCAGGGGCTCCTGGGGCCAACGTCCTGACTTTC.

This clone was detected a few times. This sequence joins TRBV7-9 and TRBJ1-2, with 7 bases aligning to TRBD1. J gave up 5 bases and V 0 bases, and 6 bases lay outside the gene matches. The V gene's germline CDR1 is SEHNR and CDR2 FQNEAQ (reference sequence). This CDR3 comprises 15 residues. In DNA form, the CDR3 reads TGTGCCAGCAGCTTAGCAGGGGGCGAGGATTATGGCTACACCTTC. Residues: CASSLAGGEDYGYTF.

This clone was seen once. The chain is built from TRBV5-1 and TRBJ1-2; D uncertain. Germline assignment: CDR1 SGHRS and CDR2 YFSETQ. The germline V and J ends were trimmed by 4 bases and 8 bases, with 18 bases remaining between them. The CDR3 has 14 residues. This CDR3 reads CASSPGDFTGGYTF. CDR3 DNA sequence: TGCGCCAGCAGCCCCGGGGATTTCACTGGGGGCTACACCTTC.

The DNA of the CDR3 is TGTGCCTGGAGTAAGGGAGACTACGAGCAGTACTTC. Translating gives CAWSKGDYEQYF. The V and J genes are TRBV30 and TRBJ2-7; weak D call: TRBD2 (5 bases). Trimming pared 2 bases from V and 3 bases from J, leaving 8 bases between. The CDR3 has 12 amino acids. Per germline, CDR1 GTSNPN and CDR2 SVGIG (reference sequence).

This clone was observed a few times. The rearrangement joins TRBV7-9 to TRBJ1-2; D is undetermined. Germline CDR1 and CDR2: SEHNR and FQNEAQ (reference sequence). Trimming stripped 2 bases from V and 6 bases from J, with 10 bases between. The CDR3 extends over 13 amino acids. CDR3 nucleotide sequence: TGTGCCAGCAGCTTAAGCGGAATACATGGCTACACCTTC. Its protein product is CASSLSGIHGYTF.

The chain carries TRBV19 and TRBJ1-4, with D tentatively TRBD1 (6 bases). V lost 5 bases, J lost 7 bases, and 14 bases lay in between. The V gene's germline CDR1 is LNHDA and CDR2 SQIVND (reference sequence). The CDR3 has 14 residues. The CDR3 DNA reads TGTGCCAGTAGTCAGGGGACATCGAGTGAAAAACTGTTTTTT. This encodes CASSQGTSSEKLFF.

About this clone itself: One junction end does not reproduce the germline sequence, and a read error may be involved. The V gene is TRBV28, the J gene TRBJ2-7; 11 nucleotides agree with TRBD1. Germline assignment: CDR1 MDHEN and CDR2 SYDVKM. The CDR3 covers 13 residues. The CDR3 loop reads CASGLGQGAREYF. The CDR3 DNA follows: TGTGCCAGCGGTTTAGGACAGGGGGCACGGGAGTACTTC.

This chain connects TRBV5-6 to TRBJ2-7, with 8 bases that match TRBD2. The length of the CDR3 is 15 residues. V gave up 1 base and J gave up 7 bases; unmatched junction bases: 10. Germline CDR1 SGHDT, CDR2 YYEEEE. CDR3 nucleotide sequence: TGTGCCAGCAGCTTGTTTGCGGGGGGAGATAGGGAGCAGTACTTC. Its protein is CASSLFAGGDREQYF.

This chain links TRBV29-1 with TRBJ2-1; 12 nucleotides line up with TRBD2. The CDR3 totals 18 residues. CDR1 is SQVTM, CDR2 ANQGSEA, per germline. V was pared by 4 bases and J by 1 base, with 11 bases of the junction left unmatched. The DNA for the CDR3 is TGCAGCGTTGCGGCCCGGGAACTAGCGGGAGGTTCCTACAATGAGCAGTTCTTC. This encodes CSVAARELAGGSYNEQFF.

The J gene is TRBJ2-1, the V gene TRBV3-1 (or the pseudogene TRBV3-2); 11 nucleotides agree with TRBD2. Germline-derived CDR1 and CDR2 are LGHDT and YNNKEL (reference sequence). This CDR3 is built from 14 residues. With V trimmed by 3 bases and J by 9 bases, 4 bases remained unmatched. In DNA, the CDR3 is TGTGCCAGCAGCCAGGCTAGCGGGAGGTCTGAGCAGTTCTTC. This sequence encodes CASSQASGRSEQFF.

The chain links TRBV30 to TRBJ1-3; possible D gene TRBD1, 5 bases. CDR1 is GTSNPN, CDR2 SVGIG, per germline (reference sequence). CDR3 length: 12 amino acids. Trimming stripped 5 bases from V and 7 bases from J, with 12 bases between. The CDR3 sequence: CAWQGLSNTIYF. The CDR3 DNA follows: TGTGCCTGGCAGGGTTTGTCGAACACCATATATTTT. Drawing the rest from reference TRBV30 and TRBJ1-3, the complete variable domain is SQTIHQWPATLVQPVGSPLSLECTVEGTSNPNLYWYRQAAGRGLQLLFYSVGIGQISSEVPQNLSASRPQDRQFILSSKKLLLSDSGFYLCAWQGLSNTIYFGEGSWLTVV.

The gene calls are TRBV7-2 and TRBJ2-5, with 10 bases that match TRBD1. V shed 4 bases, J shed 3 bases, and the junction held 2 bases outside the gene matches. In germline, CDR1 is SGHTA, CDR2 FQGNSA. This CDR3 is 14 amino acids long. In DNA form, the CDR3 reads TGTGCCAGCAGCTCAGGGACAGGGGAAGAGACCCAGTACTTC. Its protein product is CASSSGTGEETQYF.

This clone was detected once. CDR3 amino acids: CASSYVLAGGPNEQFF. The CDR3, as DNA: TGCGCCAGCAGCTACGTACTAGCGGGGGGACCCAATGAGCAGTTCTTC. The chain is built from TRBV5-1 and TRBJ2-1; 12 bases are a match to TRBD2. The CDR3 covers 16 residues. J was trimmed by 6 bases and V by 3 bases; bases with no gene match: 7. Germline V CDR1 and CDR2: SGHRS, YFSETQ.